Listed below are T cell receptor beta chains from one sample, sequenced in a study of OX40 agonist ivuxolimab in advanced cancers. The protocol was immunoSEQ multiplex PCR, while the TCRdb copy is restricted to in-frame clones and leaves out a portion. This sample yields roughly 60,000 clones, of which around 82% are seen a single time; roughly 2% belongs to the top ten. The starting material was CD4+ or CD8+ T cells sorted from blood, obtained in a trial of the OX40 agonist ivuxolimab. The receptors originated from an adult with an advanced solid tumor such as melanoma, head and neck, liver or kidney cancer. The CDR3 runs from the conserved cysteine through the conserved F or W. Each record gives: J gene, clone size, D gene, V gene, CDR3 DNA, CDR3 protein. The D gene is left open where the match is weak. Size is omitted from some rows. Given values are once, few, many or a class for expanded clones.

>TRBJ2-3|-|-|TRBV11-3
TGTGCCAGCAGCTTAAACGGGATAAGCACAGATACGCAGTATTTT
CASSLNGISTDTQYF
>TRBJ1-5|-|TRBD1|TRBV19
TGTGCCAGTAGTCCGACTGGACAGGGGGCGAATCAGCCCCAGCATTTT
CASSPTGQGANQPQHF
>TRBJ1-4|-|-|TRBV4-2
TGTGCCAGCAAAAAGGGGGGCGCAACTAATGAAAAACTGTTTTTT
CASKKGGATNEKLFF
>TRBJ2-7|-|-|TRBV25-1
TGTGCCAGCAGTGAACGAGGGGTCGAGCAGTACTTC
CASSERGVEQYF
>TRBJ1-1|-|-|TRBV7-9
TGTGCCAGCAGGCGCCGGGACGACCAGGGAGCTTTCTTT
CASRRRDDQGAFF
>TRBJ2-1|-|-|TRBV11-3
TGTGCCAGCAGCTTAGACACGGGTGGTGAGCAGTTCTTC
CASSLDTGGEQFF
>TRBJ1-1|-|-|TRBV5-8
TGTGCCAGCAGCACTACCTACAGGAGAAACACTGAAGCTTTCTTT
CASSTTYRRNTEAFF
>TRBJ2-7|-|-|TRBV30
TGTGCCTGGAGCCGGAGACCGCTACCTAGGGAGCAGTACTTC
CAWSRRPLPREQYF
>TRBJ1-6|-|TRBD1|TRBV19
TGTGCCAGTACCCGACAGGGGAATTCACCCCTCCACTTT
CASTRQGNSPLHF
>TRBJ1-2|-|-|TRBV27
TGTGCCAGCAGTTTATTCTCTTCTGCAGGGAGAGCTAACTATGGCTACACCTTC
CASSLFSSAGRANYGYTF
>TRBJ2-7|-|-|TRBV7-9
TGTGCCAGCAGCTTACAGGGGACCTACGAGCAGTACTTC
CASSLQGTYEQYF
>TRBJ2-7|-|-|TRBV7-3
TGTGCCAGCAGCTCCGGCGGAGGCTCCTACGAGCAGTACTTC
CASSSGGGSYEQYF
>TRBJ1-2|-|-|TRBV28
TGTGCCAGCAGTAAACTTCCGGGGAACTATGGCTACACCTTC
CASSKLPGNYGYTF
>TRBJ2-1|-|-|TRBV11-3
TGTGCCAGCAGCCCAGAACGCGGAACTTACAATGAGCAGTTCTTC
CASSPERGTYNEQFF
>TRBJ1-1|-|-|TRBV7-3
TGTGCCAGCATTCTCCCGGTATGGGGCCGAGGACAAGATTTGAACACTGAAGCTTTCTTT
CASILPVWGRGQDLNTEAFF
>TRBJ2-7|-|-|TRBV9
TGTGCCAGCAGCCCTACCTACAGGTCCTACGAGCAGTACTTC
CASSPTYRSYEQYF
>TRBJ1-2|-|TRBD1|TRBV7-2
TGTGCCAGCAGCCCTGGGACAGGTCCAGACTACACCTTC
CASSPGTGPDYTF
>TRBJ2-2|-|-|TRBV6-6
TGTGCCAGCAGTAATCAACAGGTCCCCGGGGAGCTGTTTTTT
CASSNQQVPGELFF
>TRBJ2-5|-|-|TRBV19
TGTGCCAGTAGTATAGATCGGGCAACGGCCCAGTACTTC
CASSIDRATAQYF
>TRBJ2-5|many|-|TRBV19
TGTGCCAGTAGTATTACCGGGAAAGAGACCCAGTACTTC
CASSITGKETQYF
>TRBJ1-1|-|TRBD1|TRBV15
TGTGCCACCAGCAGTCACGGACAGGGGTTCACTGAAGCTTTCTTT
CATSSHGQGFTEAFF
>TRBJ2-1|once|-|TRBV29-1
TGCAGCGTTGTTTTGGGGGGTGAGCAGTTCTTC
CSVVLGGEQFF
>TRBJ2-7|-|TRBD1|TRBV6-1
TGTGCCAGCTGGGCCCAGACAGGGGGGGCCTACGAGCAGTACTTC
CASWAQTGGAYEQYF
>TRBJ2-2|-|-|TRBV4-2
TGTGCCAGCAGCCAAGTATCTTTGCAGGGTTCCACCGGGGAGCTGTTTTTT
CASSQVSLQGSTGELFF
>TRBJ2-1|-|-|TRBV19
TGTGCCAGTAGTACAGATCATCGCAATGAGCAGTTCTTC
CASSTDHRNEQFF
>TRBJ1-1|-|TRBD1|TRBV11-2
TGTGCCAGCAGCTTAGATCTACAGGGGAGGGCTTTCTTT
CASSLDLQGRAFF
>TRBJ1-2|-|-|TRBV9
TGTGCCAGCAGCGTAGCGCAGGGAGCCCTCTATGGCTACACCTTC
CASSVAQGALYGYTF
>TRBJ2-7|-|TRBD1|TRBV6-1
TGTGCCAGCAGGGGACAGAATAGTTACGAGCAGTACTTC
CASRGQNSYEQYF
>TRBJ1-4|-|-|TRBV10-1
TGCGCCAGCAGTGATATTGGACTCACGCCTCTAATTGAAAAACTGTTTTTT
CASSDIGLTPLIEKLFF
>TRBJ1-1|few|TRBD1|TRBV19
TGTGCCAGTAGTCCCAACAGGGGAGACACTGAAGCTTTCTTT
CASSPNRGDTEAFF
>TRBJ2-1|-|-|TRBV6-5
TGTGCCAGCAGTTACGGACAGTTAGCGGATGAGCAGTTCTTC
CASSYGQLADEQFF
>TRBJ2-3|-|TRBD1|TRBV5-1
TGCGCCAGCAGCTTGCCCTGGGGACAGGTGAACACAGATACGCAGTATTTT
CASSLPWGQVNTDTQYF
>TRBJ1-5|-|TRBD1|TRBV29-1
TGCAGCGTTTTGGGGACAGGGAATCAGCCCCAGCATTTT
CSVLGTGNQPQHF
>TRBJ1-1|once|-|TRBV2
TGTGCCAGCAGTGCTCTGGCCGAGAACACTGAAGCTTTCTTT
CASSALAENTEAFF
>TRBJ1-1|few|-|TRBV2
TGTGCCAGCAGTGATAACAGCTACACTGAAGCTTTCTTT
CASSDNSYTEAFF
>TRBJ2-7|-|-|TRBV7-3
TGTGCCAGCAGCTTATCCCGGGAAGCCTACGAGCAGTACTTC
CASSLSREAYEQYF
>TRBJ1-1|-|TRBD1|TRBV2
TGTGCCAGCAGTAACGGACAGGGTACTTTCTTT
CASSNGQGTFF
>TRBJ1-4|-|-|TRBV4-1
TGCGCCAGCAGCCAAGTAGTGGCCCCGGGTGAAAAACTGTTTTTT
CASSQVVAPGEKLFF
>TRBJ2-4|-|TRBD1|TRBV28
TGTGCCAGCAGTTTCTTGCCCCGAGGACAGGAGGAAGACATTCAGTACTTC
CASSFLPRGQEEDIQYF
>TRBJ2-1|once|TRBD2|TRBV10-3
TGTGCCATCCAAAGGGTCCGGACTAGCGACAATGAGCAGTTCTTC
CAIQRVRTSDNEQFF
>TRBJ2-5|-|-|TRBV27
TGTGCCAGCACAACATTAGCAGGGGCGGTGGAGACCCAGTACTTC
CASTTLAGAVETQYF
>TRBJ1-2|-|TRBD1|TRBV28
TGTGCCAGCAGTTCGGGGACAGGGTTTGGCTACACCTTC
CASSSGTGFGYTF
>TRBJ1-4|-|-|TRBV2
TGTGCCAGCACCGAAACCCTACAGGGAAGGGGCGAAAAACTGTTTTTT
CASTETLQGRGEKLFF
>TRBJ2-1|-|-|TRBV11-2
TGTGCCAGCAGCTCCGGGGCGTACAATGAGCAGTTCTTC
CASSSGAYNEQFF
>TRBJ2-1|-|-|TRBV15
TGTGCCACCAGCAGGTTGGGGGCCAGCTCCTACAATGAGCAGTTCTTC
CATSRLGASSYNEQFF
>TRBJ2-5|-|-|TRBV2
TGTGCCAGCAGTGATGAGCTCCTCCAAGAGACCCAGTACTTC
CASSDELLQETQYF
>TRBJ2-7|-|-|TRBV2
TGTGCCAGCAGCGGGAACTACGAGCAGTACTTC
CASSGNYEQYF
>TRBJ2-7|-|-|TRBV6-1
TGTGCCAGCAGTGAACAGCCGGGGAACTCCTACGAGCAGTACTTC
CASSEQPGNSYEQYF